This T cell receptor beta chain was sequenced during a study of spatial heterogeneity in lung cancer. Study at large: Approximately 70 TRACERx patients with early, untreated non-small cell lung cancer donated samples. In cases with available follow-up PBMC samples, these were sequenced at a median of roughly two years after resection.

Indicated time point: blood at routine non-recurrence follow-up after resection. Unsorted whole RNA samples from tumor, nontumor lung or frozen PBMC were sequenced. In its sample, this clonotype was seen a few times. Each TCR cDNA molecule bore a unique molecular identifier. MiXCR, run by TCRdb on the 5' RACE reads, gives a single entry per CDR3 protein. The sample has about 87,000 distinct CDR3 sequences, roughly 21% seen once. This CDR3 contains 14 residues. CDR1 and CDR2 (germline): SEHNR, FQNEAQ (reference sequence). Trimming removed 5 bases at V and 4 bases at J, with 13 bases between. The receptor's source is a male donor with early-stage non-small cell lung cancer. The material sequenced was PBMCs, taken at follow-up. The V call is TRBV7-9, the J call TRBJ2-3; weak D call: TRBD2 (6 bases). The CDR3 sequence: CASSPGGAADTQYF. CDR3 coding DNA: TGTGCCAGCAGCCCCGGGGGTGCGGCAGATACGCAGTATTTT. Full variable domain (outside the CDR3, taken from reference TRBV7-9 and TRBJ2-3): DTGVSQNPRHKITKRGQNVTFRCDPISEHNRLYWYRQTLGQGPEFLTYFQNEAQLEKSRLLSDRFSAERPKGSFSTLEIQRTEQGDSAMYLCASSPGGAADTQYFGPGTRLTVL.